This T cell receptor (beta chain) was sequenced in a study of memory CD4+ T cells and cytomegalovirus serostatus. Study context: Healthy Belgian adult donors included roughly ten CMV-positive and some 24 CMV-negative people. Regarding the study as a whole: CD4+ memory repertoires contained about 40% of the roughly 150 reported CMV TCRbeta sequences.

With V trimmed by 6 bases and J by 1 base, 8 bases remained unmatched. The CDR3 totals 15 residues. Germline V gene sequence: CDR1 MNHNS, CDR2 SASEGT. The protocol was immunoSEQ multiplex PCR, while the TCRdb copy is restricted to in-frame clones and leaves out a portion. The table includes roughly 45,000 clones, roughly 78% detected once. This clone was detected once. What it binds is not known. The sort gate was single viable CD3+CD4+CD8-CD45RO+ cells for memory CD4+ T cells. Specimen: memory CD4+ T cells from blood. The source of this sequence is an adult in good health and CMV-seronegative. The genes are TRBV6-1 and TRBJ2-5; 7 bases align to TRBD1. The CDR3 loop reads CASRAWGQIQETQYF. CDR3 sequence (DNA): TGTGCCAGCAGAGCCTGGGGACAGATCCAAGAGACCCAGTACTTC.